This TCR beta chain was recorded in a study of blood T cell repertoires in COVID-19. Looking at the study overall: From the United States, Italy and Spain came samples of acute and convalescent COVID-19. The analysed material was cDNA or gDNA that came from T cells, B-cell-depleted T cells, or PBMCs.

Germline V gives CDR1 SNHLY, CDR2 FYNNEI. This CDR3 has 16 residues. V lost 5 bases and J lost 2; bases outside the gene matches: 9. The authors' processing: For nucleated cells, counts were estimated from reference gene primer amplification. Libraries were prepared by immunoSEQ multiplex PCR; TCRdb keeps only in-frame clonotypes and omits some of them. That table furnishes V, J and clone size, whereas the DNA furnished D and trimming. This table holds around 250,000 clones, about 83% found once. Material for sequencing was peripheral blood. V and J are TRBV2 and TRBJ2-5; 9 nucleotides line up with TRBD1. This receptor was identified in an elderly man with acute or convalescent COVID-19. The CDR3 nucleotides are TGTGCCAGCAGTCCCCCCGGACAGGGGCCTCAAGAGACCCAGTACTTC. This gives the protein CASSPPGQGPQETQYF.